A selection of T cell receptor beta chains follows, all from one sample in a study of blood T cell repertoires in COVID-19. Clones were read by immunoSEQ multiplex PCR, and TCRdb kept only the in-frame ones, dropping some. The table records 410,000 or so clones, 89% of them present only once. Sequences were obtained from peripheral blood. These receptors originate from a woman between 35 and 50 years old with COVID-19, enrolled during active disease. The CDR3 runs from the conserved cysteine through the conserved F or W. Each record gives: D gene, clone size, J gene, CDR3 length, V gene, CDR3 protein, CDR3 DNA. D genes are given only for firm matches. Only part of the rows carry a size: once, few, many, or a class if the clone is expanded.

>TRBD2|.|TRBJ2-1|14|TRBV30
CAWNSASGYNEQFF
TGTGCCTGGAACTCGGCTAGCGGATACAATGAGCAGTTCTTC
>.|.|TRBJ1-1|14|TRBV7-2
CASSPTGSNTEAFF
TGTGCCAGCAGCCCCACAGGGTCTAACACTGAAGCTTTCTTT
>.|.|TRBJ2-1|15|TRBV27
CASSSSGASHNEQFF
TGTGCCAGCAGTTCCTCAGGGGCCAGCCACAATGAGCAGTTCTTC
>.|.|TRBJ1-1|14|TRBV19
CASSMGHLNTEAFF
TGTGCCAGTAGTATGGGACATCTGAACACTGAAGCTTTCTTT
>.|.|TRBJ1-2|14|TRBV6-5
CASSYYGGNYGYTF
TGTGCCAGCAGTTATTATGGGGGGAACTATGGCTACACCTTC
>.|.|TRBJ1-2|12|TRBV2
CASIGGAGGYTF
TGTGCCAGCATCGGGGGAGCGGGTGGCTACACCTTC
>TRBD2|.|TRBJ2-7|14|TRBV9
CASSELAGVGEQYF
TGTGCCAGCAGCGAACTAGCGGGAGTAGGCGAGCAGTACTTC
>.|once|TRBJ2-1|15|TRBV19
CASSLTGSSYNEQFF
TGTGCCAGTAGCTTAACAGGGTCATCCTACAATGAGCAGTTCTTC
>.|.|TRBJ2-7|11|TRBV30
CAWGLGAEQYF
TGTGCCTGGGGGCTTGGGGCCGAGCAGTACTTC
>.|.|TRBJ2-5|12|TRBV27
CASGFPGETQYF
TGTGCCAGCGGATTCCCCGGGGAGACCCAGTACTTC
>TRBD1|.|TRBJ1-5|13|TRBV12-5
CASGWTGGQPQHF
TGTGCTAGTGGTTGGACAGGGGGACAGCCCCAGCATTTT
>.|.|TRBJ2-7|13|TRBV7-3
CASSLKVGDEQYF
TGTGCCAGCAGCTTAAAGGTCGGGGACGAGCAGTACTTC
>.|.|TRBJ2-7|17|TRBV11-2
CASSLGSGGTLPREQYF
TGTGCCAGCAGCTTAGGTAGTGGCGGGACCCTCCCTCGGGAGCAGTACTTC
>TRBD1|.|TRBJ1-3|17|TRBV28
CASSSPGTGRRGNTIYF
TGTGCCAGCAGTTCCCCCGGGACAGGCCGTCGAGGAAACACCATATATTTT
>TRBD1|once|TRBJ1-2|13|TRBV28
CASRLTGDYGYTF
TGTGCCAGCAGACTGACAGGGGACTATGGCTACACCTTC
>.|.|TRBJ1-5|15|TRBV9
CASSVSDRGYQPQHF
TGTGCCAGCAGCGTCTCGGACAGAGGGTACCAGCCCCAGCATTTT
>TRBD2|.|TRBJ2-3|17|TRBV3-1/TRBV3-2
CASSLRTSGSGTDTQYF
TGTGCCAGCAGCCTCCGGACTAGCGGGAGCGGCACAGATACGCAGTATTTT
>TRBD1|.|TRBJ1-5|18|TRBV6-6
CASSQYGQGNRDNQPQHF
TGTGCCAGCAGTCAATACGGACAGGGGAATCGGGACAATCAGCCCCAGCATTTT
>.|.|TRBJ1-1|12|TRBV7-9
CASSLGTVEAFF
TGTGCCAGCAGCTTAGGAACAGTCGAAGCTTTCTTT
>.|.|TRBJ1-1|13|TRBV9
CASSRTANTEAFF
TGTGCCAGCAGCCGGACAGCTAACACTGAAGCTTTCTTT
>TRBD1|.|TRBJ2-7|15|TRBV28
CASSPNRGKADEQYF
TGTGCCAGCAGTCCCAACAGGGGGAAGGCTGACGAGCAGTACTTC
>.|.|TRBJ2-5|17|TRBV28
CASSLTAWGTNSQTQYF
TGTGCCAGCAGTTTAACCGCTTGGGGGACAAACTCTCAAACCCAGTACTTC
>.|.|TRBJ1-6|13|TRBV12-5
CASSQGGNSPLHF
TGTGCTAGTTCTCAGGGAGGGAATTCACCCCTCCACTTT
>.|.|TRBJ1-5|12|TRBV10-3
CAISTGSQPQHF
TGTGCCATCAGCACAGGGTCCCAGCCCCAGCATTTT
>TRBD2|.|TRBJ2-2|13|TRBV30
CASGLANTGELFF
TGTGCCTCGGGACTAGCTAACACCGGGGAGCTGTTTTTT
>.|.|TRBJ1-5|18|TRBV28
CASSPPWRGASSNQPQHF
TGTGCCAGCAGTCCTCCCTGGCGGGGGGCGTCTAGCAATCAGCCCCAGCATTTT
>TRBD1|.|TRBJ1-1|14|TRBV12-5
CASGFGGTVTEAFF
TGTGCTAGTGGTTTCGGAGGGACAGTGACTGAAGCTTTCTTT
>.|.|TRBJ1-1|16|TRBV11-2
CASSPAAGAINTEAFF
TGTGCCAGCAGCCCAGCCGCAGGGGCGATTAACACTGAAGCTTTCTTT
>.|.|TRBJ2-2|14|TRBV23-1
CASSPRGDTGELFF
TGCGCCAGCAGTCCCAGGGGAGACACCGGGGAGCTGTTTTTT
>.|.|TRBJ1-2|12|TRBV19
CASSIRQDGYTF
TGTGCCAGTAGTATCCGTCAGGATGGCTACACCTTC
>.|.|TRBJ2-2|13|TRBV11-2
CASSLQGPGELFF
TGTGCCAGCAGCTTACAGGGGCCCGGGGAGCTGTTTTTT
>.|.|TRBJ1-1|15|TRBV11-2
CASRSPGVGNTEAFF
TGTGCCAGCAGATCGCCAGGGGTGGGGAACACTGAAGCTTTCTTT
>TRBD1|.|TRBJ2-3|17|TRBV19
CASSSTGGKSPTDTQYF
TGTGCCAGTAGTTCGACAGGGGGCAAGAGCCCCACAGATACGCAGTATTTT
>.|.|TRBJ2-7|13|TRBV7-9
CASSLAASYEQYF
TGTGCCAGCAGCTTAGCGGCCAGCTACGAGCAGTACTTC
>.|.|TRBJ1-1|14|TRBV19
CASQSQGLNTEAFF
TGTGCCAGTCAATCGCAGGGTCTGAACACTGAAGCTTTCTTT
>.|.|TRBJ2-5|17|TRBV7-9
CASSLTPPGLGQETQYF
TGTGCCAGCAGCCTCACCCCACCGGGACTCGGCCAAGAGACCCAGTACTTC
>.|.|TRBJ2-5|15|TRBV6-1
CASSWAGAQSETQYF
TGTGCCAGCAGTTGGGCAGGGGCGCAATCGGAGACCCAGTACTTC
>TRBD2|few|TRBJ2-2|17|TRBV9
CASSVDSGGADSGELFF
TGTGCCAGCAGCGTAGACAGCGGGGGGGCCGATTCCGGGGAGCTGTTTTTT
>TRBD1|.|TRBJ2-7|15|TRBV9
CASSGETGLPYEQYF
TGTGCCAGCAGCGGAGAGACAGGGTTACCCTACGAGCAGTACTTC
>.|.|TRBJ1-2|14|TRBV9
CASSVAQGGYGYTF
TGTGCCAGCAGCGTAGCTCAAGGCGGCTATGGCTACACCTTC
>.|.|TRBJ2-7|11|TRBV28
CASLGPYEQYF
TGTGCCAGCCTTGGCCCCTACGAGCAGTACTTC
>.|.|TRBJ2-2|15|TRBV6-2/TRBV6-3
CASSYSHGFTGELFF
TGTGCCAGCAGTTACTCGCACGGGTTTACCGGGGAGCTGTTTTTT
>TRBD1|.|TRBJ2-3|17|TRBV15
CATSRGIDRGQVYTQYF
TGTGCCACCAGCAGAGGGATTGACAGGGGGCAAGTGTATACGCAGTATTTT
>TRBD1|.|TRBJ2-7|14|TRBV10-3
CAISVGTGTYEQYF
TGTGCCATCAGTGTGGGGACAGGAACCTACGAGCAGTACTTC